The 9 T cell receptor beta chains in this list originate from one sample, sequenced in a study of shared clonotypes between healthy human individuals. Libraries were prepared by immunoSEQ multiplex PCR; TCRdb keeps only in-frame clonotypes and omits some of them. The data contain around 700,000 clones, approximately 90% of them singletons. Naive CD8 populations comprised CD45RO-negative cells positively selected for CCR7, excluding terminally differentiated effector memory CD45RA+ cells. Sequenced: naive CD8+ T cells sorted from blood. Receptors were obtained from a man under 40 in good health.

Here the CDR3 DNA reads TGTGCCAGCAGTTTACGGCTTGCGGGTAAAGAGACCCAGTACTTC. It is translated as CASSLRLAGKETQYF. The chain joins TRBV28 to TRBJ2-5; D may be TRBD2 (5 bases). The CDR3 covers 15 residues. V was shortened by 2 bases and J by 3 bases, with 13 bases between the two germline ends. Germline CDR1 reads MDHEN; CDR2 reads SYDVKM.

In this sample, this clone turned up once. This chain joins TRBV27 and TRBJ2-2, with 7 bases lining up with TRBD2. J lost 7 bases, V lost 2 bases, and 16 bases had no gene match. Germline V gene sequence: CDR1 MNHEY, CDR2 SMNVEV (reference sequence). The CDR3 consists of 18 residues. The CDR3 reads CASSLPRASGGAIGELFF. The CDR3 DNA reads TGTGCCAGCAGTTTACCCCGGGCGTCGGGGGGAGCGATCGGGGAGCTGTTTTTT.

The chain joins TRBV19 to TRBJ2-7, with D perhaps matching TRBD1 (5 bases). V lost 1 base and J lost 6, with 7 bases in between. The germline CDR1 and CDR2 sequences are LNHDA and SQIVND (reference sequence). CDR3 size: 12 residues. Here the CDR3 DNA reads TGTGCCAGTAGTATAGCTGGGGCCGAGCAGTACTTC. Translated, it gives CASSIAGAEQYF.

The V call is TRBV7-3, the J call TRBJ2-7; the match to TRBD2 covers 9 bases. CDR1 is SGHTA and CDR2 is FQGTGA in the germline V gene. This CDR3 spans 16 amino acids. Trimming at V came to 2 bases and at J to 5 bases, leaving 10 bases not matched to a gene. This CDR3 is CASSLFGAGGPNEQYF. CDR3 nucleotides: TGTGCCAGCAGCTTATTCGGCGCGGGAGGGCCGAACGAGCAGTACTTC.

This rearrangement joins TRBV5-1 to TRBJ2-7, with TRBD2 matching 10 bases. The CDR3 runs 15 residues. Germline trimming cut 2 bases from V and 7 bases from J; bases unmatched to any gene: 9. Germline-derived CDR1 and CDR2 are SGHRS and YFSETQ. The CDR3 bases are TGCGCCAGCAGCTTCGGACTAGCGGCGGCCGGTGAGCAGTACTTC. Translated, it gives CASSFGLAAAGEQYF.

The chain joins TRBV7-2 to TRBJ2-5; D uncertain. The last part of the DNA fits TRBJ2-7 better; the J call may be wrong. Germline V gene sequence: CDR1 SGHTA, CDR2 FQGNSA. The CDR3 loop spans 17 amino acids. The CDR3 loop is CASSTFPRRSVSYEQYF. For the CDR3, the DNA is TGTGCCAGCAGCACCTTCCCCAGGCGGTCCGTTTCCTACGAGCAGTACTTC.

This rearrangement joins TRBV6-6 to TRBJ2-2; TRBD1 agrees at 7 bases. Germline CDR1 and CDR2: MNHNY and SVGAGI (reference sequence). The CDR3 runs to 16 residues. The J segment lost 3 bases and the V segment lost 2 bases, leaving 6 bases of the junction unmatched. The DNA of the CDR3 is TGTGCCAGCAGTTACAAGGGGGCGAAGTACACCGGGGAGCTGTTTTTT. Protein sequence: CASSYKGAKYTGELFF.

Notes on this clone: At the DNA level, this CDR3 is encoded by other sequences in the same sample as well. The genes are TRBV27 and TRBJ2-7, with 9 bases that match TRBD1. Germline V gives CDR1 MNHEY, CDR2 SMNVEV (reference sequence). Trimming at V came to 5 bases and at J to 3 bases, leaving 5 bases not matched to a gene. The CDR3 extends over 14 amino acids. The CDR3 loop reads CASSLGQGSYEQYF. The CDR3 coding sequence is TGTGCCAGCAGTCTCGGACAGGGGAGCTACGAGCAGTACTTC.

The V and J genes are TRBV15 and TRBJ2-2; 9 positions match TRBD2. The CDR3 contains 17 residues. After removal of 0 bases from V and 7 bases from J, the junction contained 9 bases not matched to a gene. Germline loops: CDR1 LNHNV, CDR2 YYDKDF (reference sequence). This CDR3 is CATSRDRTSGLNGELFF. As DNA, the CDR3 is TGTGCCACCAGCAGAGACCGAACTAGCGGGCTAAACGGGGAGCTGTTTTTT.